This TCR beta chain was sequenced for a study of blood T cell repertoires in COVID-19. Across the whole study: Some COVID-19 samples were acute and others convalescent; all came from the United States, Italy and Spain. PBMCs, B-cell-depleted T cells, or T cells provided the cDNA or gDNA that made up the material.

This clone has more than one count but fewer than ten. Trimming left V 3 bases short and J 6 bases short, with 11 bases between. CDR1 MNHNS and CDR2 SASEGT come from the germline V gene. The CDR3 covers 13 residues. The data were produced by immunoSEQ multiplex PCR, yet TCRdb's version contains in-frame clones alone and is incomplete. Of 100,000 to 150,000 clones in the sample, less than 85% are singletons; the top ten hold more than 10%. The sequence was obtained from an older woman with acute or convalescent COVID-19. The chain carries TRBV6-1 and TRBJ1-2; weak D call: TRBD1 (6 bases). Specimen: peripheral blood. CDR3 residues: CASSDRGVDGYTF. The DNA of the CDR3 is TGTGCCAGCAGTGACAGGGGTGTCGATGGCTACACCTTC.